A selection of T cell receptor beta chains follows, all from one sample in a study of CD4 T cells in relation to SARS-CoV-2 and coronaviruses. Clones were sequenced by immunoSEQ multiplex PCR, and TCRdb holds only the in-frame ones, with some missing. The data contain some 60,000 clones, 92% of them seen just once; the ten biggest clones take up under 0.4%. Sequencing was carried out using naive CD4+ T cells from PBMCs. These receptors came from an adult with COVID-19. Each CDR3 is given with its conserved first and last residue. Each record gives: D gene, clone size, V gene, J gene, CDR3 protein, CDR3 DNA. A D gene is named only where the DNA matches it firmly. A clone size is listed for some rows: how often the clone was seen (once, few, many), or a class if it is expanded.

>TRBD2|.|TRBV4-1|TRBJ2-1
CASSRGLAGGSSYNEQFF
TGCGCCAGCAGCCGAGGACTAGCGGGAGGGAGCTCCTACAATGAGCAGTTCTTC
>.|.|TRBV5-1|TRBJ1-4
CASSRQPENEKLFF
TGCGCCAGCAGCCGACAGCCAGAGAATGAAAAACTGTTTTTT
>.|once|TRBV29-1|TRBJ2-1
CSVEVAVSYNEQFF
TGCAGCGTTGAAGTAGCGGTCTCCTACAATGAGCAGTTCTTC
>.|.|TRBV10-1|TRBJ1-2
CASSSSLNYGYTF
TGCGCCAGCAGTTCCAGTCTTAACTATGGCTACACCTTC
>.|.|TRBV11-1|TRBJ2-7
CASSVQPTKVSVQYF
TGTGCCAGCAGCGTACAACCGACTAAAGTGAGTGTGCAGTACTTC
>.|.|TRBV18|TRBJ1-5
CASSPGGSQPQHF
TGTGCCAGCTCACCAGGGGGTAGTCAGCCCCAGCATTTT
>.|few|TRBV2|TRBJ1-5
CASSEVSGPNQPQHF
TGTGCCAGCAGTGAAGTTTCAGGTCCCAATCAGCCCCAGCATTTT
>TRBD2|.|TRBV4-3|TRBJ2-7
CARLAENYEQYF
TGCGCCAGACTAGCGGAGAACTACGAGCAGTACTTC
>TRBD1|.|TRBV5-1|TRBJ2-3
CASSRDRVGTDTQYF
TGCGCCAGCAGCCGGGACAGGGTCGGCACAGATACGCAGTATTTT
>.|.|TRBV6-5|TRBJ2-7
CASSYSRGAGTYEQYF
TGTGCCAGCAGTTACTCGAGGGGGGCTGGAACCTACGAGCAGTACTTC
>.|.|TRBV30|TRBJ1-1
CAWSVIHRNTEAFF
TGTGCCTGGAGTGTAATCCATCGGAACACTGAAGCTTTCTTT
>.|.|TRBV5-4|TRBJ1-1
CASSTGGGFTEAFF
TGTGCCAGCAGCACTGGTGGGGGTTTCACTGAAGCTTTCTTT
>.|.|TRBV7-3|TRBJ2-7
CASSLVLGSEQYF
TGTGCCAGCAGCCTAGTGTTGGGGTCCGAGCAGTACTTC
>TRBD1|.|TRBV5-1|TRBJ2-1
CASSQGTGPYNEQFF
TGCGCCAGCAGCCAGGGGACAGGGCCCTACAATGAGCAGTTCTTC
>.|.|TRBV5-4|TRBJ2-3
CASSLDFTDTQYF
TGTGCCAGCAGCTTGGATTTCACAGATACGCAGTATTTT
>.|.|TRBV7-9|TRBJ1-5
CASSLGGQGGIGNQPQHF
TGTGCCAGCAGCTTAGGGGGGCAGGGAGGTATCGGAAATCAGCCCCAGCATTTT
>TRBD2|once|TRBV18|TRBJ2-2
CASSPPGLAGPNTGELFF
TGTGCCAGCTCACCACCAGGACTAGCGGGACCGAACACCGGGGAGCTGTTTTTT
>.|.|TRBV6-4|TRBJ1-5
CASRHWGCQPQHF
TGTGCCAGCAGACATTGGGGATGTCAGCCCCAGCATTTT
>.|.|TRBV18|TRBJ2-6
CASSPNTGANVLTF
TGTGCCAGCTCACCTAACACTGGGGCCAACGTCCTGACTTTC
>TRBD2|.|TRBV27|TRBJ2-2
CASSPRTSFVPGELFF
TGTGCCAGCAGTCCCAGGACTAGTTTTGTCCCCGGGGAGCTGTTTTTT
>TRBD2|.|TRBV5-1|TRBJ2-3
CASSLGASGTVDTQYF
TGCGCCAGCAGTCTTGGGGCTAGCGGGACGGTGGATACGCAGTATTTT
>.|.|TRBV3-1/TRBV3-2|TRBJ2-5
CASSQGDVETQYF
TGTGCCAGCAGCCAAGGAGATGTGGAGACCCAGTACTTC
>.|.|TRBV6-5|TRBJ2-1
CASSYSRQNNEQFF
TGTGCCAGCAGTTACTCCAGACAGAACAATGAGCAGTTCTTC
>.|.|TRBV15|TRBJ1-5
CATSSRSYSNQPQHF
TGTGCCACCAGCAGCAGGAGCTATAGCAATCAGCCCCAGCATTTT
>TRBD1|.|TRBV3-1/TRBV3-2|TRBJ2-1
CASSQDEGRGPNNEQFF
TGTGCCAGCAGCCAAGATGAGGGAAGGGGGCCTAACAATGAGCAGTTCTTC
>TRBD1|.|TRBV6-5|TRBJ2-5
CASRRDSQETQYF
TGTGCCAGCAGACGGGACAGCCAAGAGACCCAGTACTTC
>.|.|TRBV30|TRBJ1-1
CAWSLKRGSEAFF
TGTGCCTGGAGTCTCAAAAGGGGGTCTGAAGCTTTCTTT
>.|.|TRBV3-1/TRBV3-2|TRBJ2-6
CASSQTGSTRLNCSSGANVLTF
TGTGCCAGCAGCCAGACAGGTTCCACCCGGCTCAATTGCTCCTCTGGGGCCAACGTCCTGACTTTC
>.|.|TRBV7-8|TRBJ2-2
CASTLAEYTGELFF
TGTGCCAGCACCTTAGCGGAGTACACCGGGGAGCTGTTTTTT
>.|.|TRBV19|TRBJ2-1
CASSIGPLGAYNEQFF
TGTGCCAGTAGTATTGGGCCCCTGGGGGCCTACAATGAGCAGTTCTTC
>.|once|TRBV5-6|TRBJ2-1
CASSLNPGDFYNEQFF
TGTGCCAGCAGCCTTAATCCAGGGGATTTTTACAATGAGCAGTTCTTC
>TRBD1|.|TRBV28|TRBJ2-5
CASSSRTGRETQYF
TGTGCCAGCAGTTCTCGGACAGGGCGGGAGACCCAGTACTTC
>TRBD2|.|TRBV3-1/TRBV3-2|TRBJ2-7
CASSALAAVPHEQYF
TGTGCCAGCAGCGCTCTAGCGGCCGTCCCCCACGAGCAGTACTTC